The clone carrying this T cell receptor beta chain was picked up a small number of times. A junction boundary mismatches the germline segment, possibly from a read error. Moderate-to-severe activity, CAS ≥3, NOSPECS ≥4 and duration under 3 months were recorded for donors with ophthalmopathy. The PBMCs were taken from about 9.7 ml of fresh peripheral blood. This sample is drawn from a study of Graves' ophthalmopathy and Graves' hyperthyroidism. Amplification targeted the TCR beta CDR3 regions, with RNA transcripts as the source material. First-round RT-PCR relied on HTBI primers, and a second-round multiplex PCR came next. TCRdb fed the multiplex PCR reads into MiXCR, producing one record per CDR3 protein. This sample yields almost 750,000 distinct CDR3 sequences, of which 40% are seen a single time; 44% belongs to the top ten. This clonotype was obtained from an adult man with Graves' ophthalmopathy. The sample was peripheral blood.

The CDR3 DNA reads TGTGCCAGCAGTTTGAACAGGAGGGATCAGCCCCAGCATTTT. Translation gives CASSLNRRDQPQHF. The genes are TRBV10-3 and TRBJ1-5; TRBD1 might be the D (5 bases). Germline-derived CDR1 and CDR2 are ENHRY and SYGVKD. The CDR3 is 14 residues long.